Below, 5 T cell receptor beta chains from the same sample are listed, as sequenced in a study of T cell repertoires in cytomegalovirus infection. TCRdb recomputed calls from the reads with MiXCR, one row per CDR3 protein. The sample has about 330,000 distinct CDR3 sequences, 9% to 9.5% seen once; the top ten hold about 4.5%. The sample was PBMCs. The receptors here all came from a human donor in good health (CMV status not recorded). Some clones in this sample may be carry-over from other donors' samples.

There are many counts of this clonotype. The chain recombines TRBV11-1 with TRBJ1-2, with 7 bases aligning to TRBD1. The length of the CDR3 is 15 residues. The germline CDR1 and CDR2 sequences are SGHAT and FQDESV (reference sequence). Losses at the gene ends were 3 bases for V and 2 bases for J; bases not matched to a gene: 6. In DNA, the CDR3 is TGTGCCAGCAGCTTCAAGAGACAGGGAAACTATGGCTACACCTTC. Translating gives CASSFKRQGNYGYTF.

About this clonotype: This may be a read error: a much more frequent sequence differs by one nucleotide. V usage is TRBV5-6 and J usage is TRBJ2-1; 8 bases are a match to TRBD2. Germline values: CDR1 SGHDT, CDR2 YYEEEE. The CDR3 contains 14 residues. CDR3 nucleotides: TGTGTCAGCAGCCGGGGGGGGATGCGCAATGAGCAGTTCTTC. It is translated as CVSSRGGMRNEQFF.

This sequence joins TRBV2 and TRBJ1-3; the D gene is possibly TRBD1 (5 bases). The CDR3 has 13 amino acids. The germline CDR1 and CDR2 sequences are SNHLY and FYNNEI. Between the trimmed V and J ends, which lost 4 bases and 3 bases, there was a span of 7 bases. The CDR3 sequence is CASSAGIGNTIYF. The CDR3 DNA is TGTGCCAGCAGTGCAGGGATTGGAAACACCATATATTTT.

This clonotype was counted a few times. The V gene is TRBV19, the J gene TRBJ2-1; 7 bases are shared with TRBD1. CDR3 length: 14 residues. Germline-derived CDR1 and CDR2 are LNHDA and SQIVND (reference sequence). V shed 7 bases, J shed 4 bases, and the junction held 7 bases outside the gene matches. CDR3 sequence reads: CASNRGSQYNEQFF. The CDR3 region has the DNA TGTGCCAGTAACAGGGGATCCCAATACAATGAGCAGTTCTTC.

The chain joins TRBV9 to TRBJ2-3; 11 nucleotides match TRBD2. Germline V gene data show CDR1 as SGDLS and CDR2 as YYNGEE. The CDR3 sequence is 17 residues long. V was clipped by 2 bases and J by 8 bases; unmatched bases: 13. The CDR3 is CASSVTLAGGSSGTQYF. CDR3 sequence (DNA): TGTGCCAGCAGCGTCACTTTAGCGGGAGGGTCTTCTGGTACGCAGTATTTT.